The rows below give T cell receptor beta chains drawn from one sample of a study of blood T cell repertoires in COVID-19. Some clones are missing from TCRdb's copy, which holds only in-frame ones; the method was immunoSEQ multiplex PCR. This sample has approximately 220,000 clones, with 80% to 90% found just once. The sequenced material came from peripheral blood. Source of these receptors: a woman in her forties or fifties with acute or convalescent COVID-19. Both conserved end residues are part of each CDR3. D genes are given only for firm matches. The size field is filled for only some rows; it gives once, few, many or a size class.

clone_size,v_call,d_call,j_call,cdr3_nt,cdr3_aa
NA,TRBV6-5,NA,TRBJ2-7,TGTGCCAGCTCGCGGGACTTTGGGTACGAGCAGTACTTC,CASSRDFGYEQYF
once,TRBV19,TRBD1,TRBJ2-6,TGTGCCAGTACCTGGACAGGGGGGTCTGGGGCCAACGTCCTGACTTTC,CASTWTGGSGANVLTF
NA,TRBV20-1,NA,TRBJ2-1,TGCAGTGCTAGTTCCCTAGCAGTCAATGAGCAGTTCTTC,CSASSLAVNEQFF
NA,TRBV2,NA,TRBJ2-3,TGTGCCAGCAGTGAAGAGCTGCGCTATGTCACAGATACGCAGTATTTT,CASSEELRYVTDTQYF
NA,TRBV6-2/TRBV6-3,TRBD2,TRBJ2-7,TGTGCCAGCAGTTACGCCCTAGTGAGCGGGGGGTCCTACGAGCAGTACTTC,CASSYALVSGGSYEQYF
once,TRBV19,NA,TRBJ2-1,TGTGCCAGTAGTATAGACTCTACGGAGGGGAGGAATGAGCAGTTCTTC,CASSIDSTEGRNEQFF
NA,TRBV6-5,NA,TRBJ1-1,TGTGCCAGCACTCGAACACGGAACACTGAAGCTTTCTTT,CASTRTRNTEAFF
NA,TRBV9,TRBD2,TRBJ2-5,TGTGCCAGCAGCGTAGCCCCAGGGACTAGCGGGGGAGGAGAGACCCAGTACTTC,CASSVAPGTSGGGETQYF
NA,TRBV27,TRBD1,TRBJ2-1,TGTGCCAGCAGTTCCGCCCGGACAGGACAGTTCTTC,CASSSARTGQFF
NA,TRBV30,TRBD1,TRBJ2-6,TGTGCCTGGAGTACGACAGGGCTCTCTGGGGCCAACGTCCTGACTTTC,CAWSTTGLSGANVLTF
NA,TRBV10-1,NA,TRBJ2-7,TGCGCCAACCCTTGGGGGGAGTACGAGCAGTACTTC,CANPWGEYEQYF
NA,TRBV24-1,NA,TRBJ2-2,TGTGCCACCAGTGGCCCGGGGGTGGACACCGGGGAGCTGTTTTTT,CATSGPGVDTGELFF
NA,TRBV3-1/TRBV3-2,NA,TRBJ2-3,TGTGCCAGCAGCTCGGTGGGCGGGGTGACAGATACGCAGTATTTT,CASSSVGGVTDTQYF
NA,TRBV7-9,TRBD1,TRBJ2-5,TGTGCCAGCAGGACGACAGGGGACGAGACCCAGTACTTC,CASRTTGDETQYF
NA,TRBV18,TRBD1,TRBJ2-7,TGTGCCAGCTCACCCCTTTGGGACAGCCCTTCCTACGAGCAGTACTTC,CASSPLWDSPSYEQYF
NA,TRBV10-2,NA,TRBJ1-2,TGCGCCAGCAGTGAGCTCCAGGGAACCCACTATGGCTACACCTTC,CASSELQGTHYGYTF